This T cell receptor beta chain emerged from a study of blood T cells in healthy people across ages. Healthy Caucasian individuals from Russia aged about 6 to 95 were enrolled as donors. Next came a second PCR, run for about 6 to 11 cycles, which used a sample-barcoded 5' primer along with a J-beta primer mix. Every sample produced at least 2.5 million CDR3-containing paired-end reads. From the 5' RACE reads, TCRdb called clonotypes with MiXCR, one entry per CDR3 protein. The table lists roughly 1,800,000 distinct CDR3 sequences, 49% of them singletons. The CDR3 runs 13 residues. Losses at the gene ends were 0 bases for V and 10 bases for J; bases not matched to a gene: 4. Germline-derived CDR1 and CDR2 are LGHNA and YSLEER.

The chain combines TRBV4-3 with TRBJ2-3; 7 bases match TRBD2. Input material: blood. This receptor was identified in a woman aged 40 to 50 in good health. CDR3 loop: CASSQDRLAPQYF. The CDR3 DNA reads TGCGCCAGCAGCCAAGACAGACTAGCACCGCAGTATTTT.